This T cell receptor beta chain stems from a study of blood T cell repertoires in COVID-19. Overall study context: The analysed material was cDNA or gDNA that came from T cells, B-cell-depleted T cells, or PBMCs.

The CDR3 covers 15 residues. The germline V gene encodes CDR1 LNHDA and CDR2 SQIVND (reference sequence). V was clipped by 6 bases and J by 3 bases; unmatched bases: 5. Authors' processing steps: By means of reference gene primer amplification, nucleated cell counts were estimated. Assay: immunoSEQ multiplex PCR; the TCRdb copy retains only in-frame clones and omits some. Clone size and the V and J calls come from that table; the DNA yielded D and trimming. The sample yields 250,000 to 300,000 clones, 86% seen once. The chain employs TRBV19 and TRBJ2-1; 10 bases are shared with TRBD2. The sequenced sample was peripheral blood. The receptor's source is a man aged 25-45 years with active or convalescent COVID-19. For the CDR3, the DNA is TGTGCCAGTAGATTTAGCGGGGGGTTCTACAATGAGCAGTTCTTC. Its translation: CASRFSGGFYNEQFF.